The entry below describes one T cell receptor (beta chain). Its cognate antigen is unknown. CDR1 and CDR2 (germline): MDHEN, SYDVKM. The CDR3 is 17 residues long. Germline trimming cut 6 bases from V and 0 bases from J; bases unmatched to any gene: 13. The data were obtained in a study of T cells in localized non-small cell lung cancer. Here immunoSEQ multiplex PCR was the method, and the copy in TCRdb shows in-frame clones only, minus some. The sample holds nearly 2,000 clones, less than 35% seen once. General study points: There was higher T cell clonality in uninvolved adjacent lung than in tumor, and it was highest there. Appearance in adjacent lung was seen for a median roughly 56 of the top 100 tumor clones.

The specimen comprised lung tumor tissue, sampled before any cancer treatment. This sequence joins TRBV28 and TRBJ1-1; 7 positions agree with TRBD1. The sequence was obtained from a male donor older than 55 with stage I squamous cell lung carcinoma. In DNA form, the CDR3 reads TGTGCCAGCAGCCCCTTTGGACAGGTTCCCATGAACACTGAAGCTTTCTTT. Its protein product is CASSPFGQVPMNTEAFF. Full variable domain (missing parts from reference TRBV28 and TRBJ1-1): DVKVTQSSRYLVKRTGEKVFLECVQDMDHENMFWYRQDPGLGLRLIYFSYDVKMKEKGDIPEGYSVSREKKERFSLILESASTNQTSMYLCASSPFGQVPMNTEAFFGQGTRLTVV.